One and the same sample provided the 20 T cell receptor beta chains below, sequenced in a study of CXCR3-negative and CXCR3-positive naive CD8 T cells. General study points: CXCR3-positive naive cells carried more hydrophobic TRB CDR3s than CXCR3-negative naive cells did.

Each TRB cDNA library was prepared by 5' RACE (with UMI labels). TCRdb processed the 5' RACE reads again and assigns one entry to each CDR3 protein, with no DNA. In all, the sample yields 120,000 to 150,000 distinct CDR3 sequences. What these receptors recognize is not known. What was sequenced was naive CXCR3+ CD8+ T cells from blood. Subset described: CD45RO-CCR7+CD27+CD95- naive CD8+ T cells expressing CXCR3 (TNR3+). These receptors were taken from a human donor in good health. Some clones in this sample may be carry-over from other donors' samples.

This chain links TRBV5-1 with TRBJ2-7. Germline lookup yields CDR1 SGHRS and CDR2 YFSETQ. The CDR3 covers 13 residues. CDR3 loop: CASGQTNSYEQYF.

The V gene is TRBV23-1, the J gene TRBJ2-3; TCRdb returns TRBD2, unconfirmable since there is no DNA. TRBV23-1 qualifies as an ORF whose function is uncertain. The CDR3 runs 15 residues. The CDR3 sequence is CASSQPRRGIDTQYF.

The V gene is TRBV6-2 or TRBV6-3, the J gene TRBJ2-3; TCRdb's D gene call, TRBD1, goes unchecked for lack of DNA. From germline, CDR1 is MNHEY and CDR2 SVGEGT. The CDR3 loop spans 19 amino acids. The CDR3 is CASSYWDRGRGRNTDTQYF.

This rearrangement joins TRBV5-1 to TRBJ2-7; lacking DNA, the TRBD1 call made by TCRdb goes unchecked. The germline CDR1 and CDR2 sequences are SGHRS and YFSETQ. This CDR3 is 13 amino acids long. CDR3 loop: CASTGQSSYEQYF. Full variable domain (remainder filled in from reference TRBV5-1 and TRBJ2-7): KAGVTQTPRYLIKTRGQQVTLSCSPISGHRSVSWYQQTPGQGLQFLFEYFSETQRNKGNFPGRFSGRQFSNSRSEMNVSTLELGDSALYLCASTGQSSYEQYFGPGTRLTVT.

The V call is TRBV7-9, the J call TRBJ2-5. The CDR3 covers 13 residues. Germline CDR1 and CDR2: SEHNR and FQNEAQ (reference sequence). CDR3 region: CASSLLEEETQYF. The full variable domain, with the rest looked up from reference TRBV7-9 and TRBJ2-5, is DTGVSQNPRHKITKRGQNVTFRCDPISEHNRLYWYRQTLGQGPEFLTYFQNEAQLEKSRLLSDRFSAERPKGSFSTLEIQRTEQGDSAMYLCASSLLEEETQYFGPGTRLLVL.

The chain is built from TRBV5-5 and TRBJ1-2. Germline CDR1 is SGHKS and CDR2 is YYEKEE (reference sequence). CDR3 length: 12 amino acids. The CDR3 spells CASSLIENGYTF.

The chain combines TRBV7-2 with TRBJ2-7; the D gene TCRdb calls, TRBD1, cannot be checked with no DNA. The germline V gene has CDR1 SGHTA and CDR2 FQGNSA. CDR3 size: 16 residues. CDR3 sequence: CASSFYSGTPSYEQYF.

This chain joins TRBV29-1 and TRBJ2-1; TCRdb lists TRBD1, though no DNA is available to test this call. The CDR3 spans 16 residues. Germline V gene sequence: CDR1 SQVTM, CDR2 ANQGSEA. The chain's CDR3 is CSVEGSGTGAYNEQFF.

The rearrangement joins TRBV6-2 or TRBV6-3 to TRBJ2-1; the TCRdb call, TRBD2, lacks DNA for checking. The CDR3 has 15 amino acids. CDR1 is MNHEY and CDR2 is SVGEGT in the germline V gene. CDR3 sequence: CASTPALGTTVGQFF.

The chain recombines TRBV4-2 with TRBJ1-6; TCRdb selects TRBD1, and the lack of DNA leaves this call unchecked. CDR1 is LGHNA and CDR2 is YNFKEQ in the germline V gene. The CDR3 totals 14 residues. CDR3 protein: CASSQGQGNSPLHF.

V is TRBV5-6 and J is TRBJ1-4. This CDR3 is built from 15 residues. Germline CDR1 SGHDT, CDR2 YYEEEE. CDR3: CASSLQPGWNEKLFF.

The chain couples TRBV27 to TRBJ1-1; TCRdb's D call of TRBD1 is untestable without DNA. CDR3 length: 12 amino acids. Germline V gives CDR1 MNHEY, CDR2 SMNVEV (reference sequence). The CDR3 loop is CASSQGATEAFF.

The genes are TRBV25-1 and TRBJ2-3; the TCRdb D gene call, TRBD2, has no DNA to confirm it. Germline CDR1 MGHDK, CDR2 SYGVNS. This CDR3 has 14 residues. The CDR3 sequence: CASSEIGGTDTQYF.

The chain combines TRBV5-1 with TRBJ2-7; TCRdb returns TRBD2, unconfirmable since there is no DNA. The germline V gene encodes CDR1 SGHRS and CDR2 YFSETQ. The CDR3 is 14 residues long. This CDR3 is CASRSGTDSYEQYF.

The chain is built from TRBV7-9 and TRBJ2-7. Germline CDR1 is SEHNR and CDR2 is FQNEAQ (reference sequence). This CDR3 contains 14 residues. The CDR3 is CASSLVEVTYEQYF.

V and J are TRBV5-4 and TRBJ2-1. The germline gives CDR1 SGHNT, CDR2 YYREEE (reference sequence). This CDR3 has 15 amino acids. CDR3 sequence reads: CASSWEDESYNEQFF. Using reference TRBV5-4 and TRBJ2-1 for the parts outside the CDR3, the full variable domain is ETGVTQSPTHLIKTRGQQVTLRCSSQSGHNTVSWYQQALGQGPQFIFQYYREEENGRGNFPPRFSGLQFPNYSSELNVNALELDDSALYLCASSWEDESYNEQFFGPGTRLTVL.

The chain carries TRBV2 and TRBJ2-1; the TCRdb D gene call, TRBD1, has no DNA to confirm it. The germline gives CDR1 SNHLY, CDR2 FYNNEI. This CDR3 spans 14 amino acids. The CDR3 is CASSEWTDYNEQFF.

The chain has TRBV12-3 or TRBV12-4 and TRBJ2-2; TCRdb reports TRBD1, a call that lacks DNA to check it against. The CDR3 length is 14 residues. The CDR3 here is CASSNGHYTGELFF.

This chain joins TRBV7-3 and TRBJ2-1; TCRdb gives TRBD2 as the D gene, but with no DNA this cannot be confirmed. This CDR3 comprises 20 residues. Germline CDR1 reads SGHTA; CDR2 reads FQGTGA. Here the CDR3 reads CASSSLGTSGRLIKGNEQFF.

The chain employs TRBV19 and TRBJ2-1. There are 13 residues in the CDR3. Germline CDR1 is LNHDA and CDR2 is SQIVND (reference sequence). This CDR3 reads CASSIVGYNEQFF.